This T cell receptor (beta chain) was recovered during a study of shared clonotypes between healthy human individuals. Study-level information: Ranging from 18 to 49 in age, donors were a couple of women and three men.

Unmatched junction bases numbered 5, after V lost 6 bases and J lost 4 bases. Germline V lookup: CDR1 SQVTM, CDR2 ANQGSEA. The CDR3 extends over 12 amino acids. Terminally differentiated effector memory CD45RA+ cells were excluded by CCR7 positive selection of CD45RO-negative cells. At the deep level, the assay was run. Several immunoSEQ plates received, in even portions, the genomic DNA of each subset. Data came from immunoSEQ multiplex PCR; TCRdb stores just in-frame clones and leaves some out. The data show about 680,000 clones, around 92% seen once. The source is a man aged 25-40 years in good health. Material for sequencing was naive CD8+ T cells sorted from blood. The chain carries TRBV29-1 and TRBJ2-7, with 8 bases that match TRBD1. CDR3 nucleotides: TGCAGCGTACGGACAGGGTGGTACGAGCAGTACTTC. The encoded protein is CSVRTGWYEQYF.